This T cell receptor beta chain derives from a study of CD8 T cells in Susac syndrome. RNA totalling about 0.5 to 1 ug underwent reverse transcription with random hexamers. Amplification of the TCR beta CDR3 was carried out by immunoSEQ multiplex PCR, which spanned a total of 54 Vbeta and 13 Jbeta segments. Using its own MiXCR run on the immunoSEQ multiplex PCR reads, TCRdb lists one record per CDR3 protein. The sample holds about 160,000 distinct CDR3 sequences, approximately 95% seen once. Sequencing of TCR beta was undertaken in CD8+ and CD4+ T cells derived from blood. TEMRA cells were FACS-enriched and CD8+ and CD4+ T cells negatively isolated. The V end was cut by 6 bases, the J end by 1 base, with 9 bases between. The CDR3 consists of 14 residues. Germline assignment: CDR1 MNHNY and CDR2 SVGAGI (reference sequence).

The sequence was collected from a human donor with multiple sclerosis. Sequencing was carried out using CD4+ T cells from PBMCs. The chain recombines TRBV6-6 with TRBJ2-2; D uncertain. This CDR3 reads CASRPNRNTGELFF. CDR3 DNA: TGTGCCAGCAGACCCAACAGGAACACCGGGGAGCTGTTTTTT.